One and the same sample provided the 16 T cell receptor beta chains below, sequenced in a study of blood T cell repertoires in COVID-19. TCRdb's table, derived via immunoSEQ multiplex PCR, lists solely in-frame clones and lacks some. The sample gives 140,000 or so clones, roughly 87% of which show up once; nearly 0.95% is in the top ten. The sequenced material came from peripheral blood. All receptors derive from a woman between 45 and 65 years old with acute or convalescent COVID-19.

This clone is a singleton in its sample. One end of the junction does not line up with germline, which may come from a read error. This sequence joins TRBV6-5 and TRBJ1-4, with a tentative D call TRBD1 (5 bases). The germline gives CDR1 MNHEY, CDR2 SVGAGI. The CDR3 is made up of 14 amino acids. The CDR3 protein is CASSNSHRNEKLFF. The CDR3 nucleotides read TGTGCCAGCAGTAACTCCCACAGGAATGAAAAACTGTTTTTT.

The V gene is TRBV13, the J gene TRBJ2-3; 9 nucleotides agree with TRBD2. The CDR3 is made up of 19 amino acids. From germline, CDR1 is PRHDT and CDR2 FYEKMQ (reference sequence). V shed 5 bases and J 0 bases; nucleotides not matched to a gene: 15. The CDR3 region is CASSPRPSGDTTSTDTQYF. CDR3 DNA: TGTGCCAGCAGCCCGCGCCCTAGCGGGGATACTACTAGCACAGATACGCAGTATTTT.

The CDR3 DNA is TGTGCCAGCAGTTACGTAGCGGGAGTGCTAGATACGCAGTATTTT. It translates to CASSYVAGVLDTQYF. The chain links TRBV6-2 or TRBV6-3 to TRBJ2-3, with 9 bases lining up with TRBD2. CDR1 is MNHEY and CDR2 is SVGEGT in the germline V gene. This CDR3 is 15 amino acids long. The ends lost 2 bases at V and 5 bases at J; junction bases unmatched: 5.

The count of this clone is one. The sample holds other DNA sequences that translate to the same CDR3. The gene calls are TRBV18 and TRBJ2-1; 11 bases map to TRBD1. J gave up 4 bases and V 3 bases, and 2 bases lay outside the gene matches. There are 15 residues in the CDR3. CDR1 is KGHSH, CDR2 LQKENI, per germline. The CDR3 DNA is TGTGCCAGCTCACCCGGGACAGGGGGGTACAATGAGCAGTTCTTC. This translates into CASSPGTGGYNEQFF.

The chain has TRBV7-9 and TRBJ2-7; TRBD1 is a possible D gene (6 bases). This CDR3 comprises 17 residues. CDR1 SEHNR and CDR2 FQNEAQ come from the germline V gene (reference sequence). V was shortened by 5 bases and J by 0 bases, with 20 bases between the two germline ends. Here the CDR3 reads CASSPTPGQPSSYEQYF. DNA for the CDR3: TGTGCCAGCAGCCCGACGCCCGGACAGCCCAGCTCCTACGAGCAGTACTTC.

The rearrangement uses TRBV10-1 and TRBJ2-3; 11 bases map to TRBD2. CDR1 is WNHNN, CDR2 SYGVQD, per germline (reference sequence). V dropped 5 bases and J dropped 1; count of bases not matched to a gene: 5. This CDR3 is 16 amino acids long. CDR3 residues: CASSPELAGGTDTQYF. The CDR3 region has the DNA TGCGCCAGCAGTCCGGAACTAGCGGGGGGCACAGATACGCAGTATTTT.

The chain employs TRBV6-5 and TRBJ2-7; 7 bases match TRBD2. The length of the CDR3 is 13 residues. Germline V CDR1 and CDR2: MNHEY, SVGAGI. Trimming cost V 7 bases and J 2 bases; bases outside gene matches: 5. The CDR3: CASKRDGAYEQYF. The CDR3 DNA is TGTGCCAGCAAGCGGGACGGAGCCTACGAGCAGTACTTC.

The gene calls are TRBV9 and TRBJ2-7; TRBD2 is a possible D gene (5 bases). Trimming removed 0 bases at V and 3 bases at J, with 13 bases between. This CDR3 is 15 amino acids long. CDR1 is SGDLS and CDR2 is YYNGEE in the germline V gene. The CDR3 protein is CASSVGGGGSYEQYF. In DNA, the CDR3 is TGTGCCAGCAGCGTAGGCGGAGGAGGCAGCTACGAGCAGTACTTC.

The chain links TRBV3-1 (or the pseudogene TRBV3-2) to TRBJ1-6, with D tentatively TRBD1 (6 bases). V lost 0 bases, J lost 2 bases, and 8 bases lay in between. This CDR3 spans 16 amino acids. CDR1 LGHDT and CDR2 YNNKEL come from the germline V gene (reference sequence). The CDR3 nucleotides read TGTGCCAGCAGCCAAGAGAGGGGGACCTATAATTCACCCCTCCACTTT. This gives the protein CASSQERGTYNSPLHF.

V is TRBV5-6 and J is TRBJ1-2; 8 positions agree with TRBD1. This CDR3 has 15 amino acids. Trimming at V came to 2 bases and at J to 0 bases, leaving 3 bases not matched to a gene. Germline CDR1 SGHDT, CDR2 YYEEEE. CDR3 sequence reads: CASSLGQGANYGYTF. In DNA, the CDR3 is TGTGCCAGCAGCTTAGGACAGGGAGCTAACTATGGCTACACCTTC.

V usage is TRBV12-5 and J usage is TRBJ1-1, with D possibly matching TRBD1 (6 bases). Looked up from germline, CDR1 is LGHNT and CDR2 is FRNRAP. V was cut by 5 bases and J by 11 bases, with 21 bases left in between. This CDR3 has 14 residues. The CDR3 DNA is TGTGCTAGTGGTCCTGGGCAGGGGTGGGATTGGGCTTTCTTT. This gives the protein CASGPGQGWDWAFF. Looking up the rest from reference TRBV12-5 and TRBJ1-1 gives the full variable domain: DARVTQTPRHKVTEMGQEVTMRCQPILGHNTVFWYRQTMMQGLELLAYFRNRAPLDDSGMPKDRFSAEMPDATLATLKIQPSEPRDSAVYFCASGPGQGWDWAFFGQGTRLTVV.

V usage is TRBV30 and J usage is TRBJ1-1; TRBD1 agrees at 7 bases. Trimming removed 2 bases from V and 7 bases from J; junction bases left unmatched: 13. The V gene's germline CDR1 is GTSNPN and CDR2 SVGIG (reference sequence). This CDR3 region has 15 residues. CDR3 residues: CAWSFPTGLEGEAFF. The CDR3 DNA is TGTGCCTGGAGTTTCCCGACAGGGTTAGAGGGTGAAGCTTTCTTT.

This chain uses TRBV7-9 with TRBJ1-1, with unresolved D. Trimming shortened V by 6 bases and J by 1 base, and 12 bases separated the two germline ends. Germline lookup yields CDR1 SEHNR and CDR2 FQNEAQ (reference sequence). This CDR3 contains 14 residues. CDR3 residues: CASRRDTPNTEAFF. Here the CDR3 DNA reads TGTGCCAGCAGACGAGACACCCCGAACACTGAAGCTTTCTTT.

This chain joins TRBV9 and TRBJ2-3; TRBD2 is a possible D gene (6 bases). Per the germline V gene, CDR1 is SGDLS and CDR2 is YYNGEE. The CDR3 covers 15 residues. The germline V and J ends were trimmed by 5 bases and 4 bases, with 17 bases remaining between them. CDR3 loop: CASSAAGRESDTQYF. The DNA of the CDR3 is TGTGCCAGCAGTGCTGCGGGACGGGAGTCAGATACGCAGTATTTT.

The genes are TRBV6-1 and TRBJ2-5; TRBD1 matches at 9 bases. Trimming cost V 1 base and J 5 bases; bases outside gene matches: 8. This CDR3 is built from 16 residues. Germline assignment: CDR1 MNHNS and CDR2 SASEGT. CDR3 region: CASSEDLGQGGETQYF. The CDR3 DNA reads TGTGCCAGCAGTGAAGATTTGGGACAGGGAGGCGAGACCCAGTACTTC.

This clone was observed once. V and J are TRBV7-9 and TRBJ1-2; 11 nucleotides match TRBD1. From germline, CDR1 is SEHNR and CDR2 FQNEAQ (reference sequence). V lost 5 bases, J lost 5 bases, and 10 bases stayed unmatched. This CDR3 has 16 residues. CDR3: CASSNPGQGAGYGYTF. The CDR3 nucleotides read TGTGCCAGCAGCAACCCCGGACAGGGGGCAGGGTATGGCTACACCTTC.